This TCR beta chain was found in a study of post-analysis software for immune sequencing data. Prepared TCR beta cDNA libraries contained unique molecular identifiers. Input of roughly 0.9 to 11 million T cells yielded 500,000 to 650,000 cDNA molecules. TCRdb reprocessed the PCR reads via MiXCR and lists one record per CDR3 protein. The sample lists about 540,000 distinct CDR3 sequences, roughly 34% occurring once. Comment on this clonotype: Its target is not known.

This CDR3 comprises 17 residues. V dropped 5 bases and J dropped 7; count of bases not matched to a gene: 16. Germline assignment: CDR1 SGHTA and CDR2 FQGNSA. General study points: For normalized Chao1 diversity, multiple sclerosis patients scored significantly lower than controls did. The study found TRBV5-6, TRBV5-1 and TRBV20-1 among a few TRBV segments more frequent in patients than controls. Under F measure analysis, samples from one preparation batch co-clustered strongly.

The sequenced sample was blood. This TCR was sampled from a girl aged 2-17 years with multiple sclerosis. The rearrangement joins TRBV7-2 to TRBJ2-1, with 8 nucleotides matching TRBD2. The CDR3 region is CASSPPTGTSSENEQFF. The CDR3 nucleotides are TGTGCCAGCAGCCCTCCTACCGGGACTAGTAGCGAGAATGAGCAGTTCTTC.